These 28 T cell receptor beta chains were all obtained from the same sample, sequenced in a study of PD-1 blockade in classical Hodgkin lymphoma. With no exception, relapse followed autologous stem cell transplantation in all patients, and brentuximab vedotin exposure varied. The data were produced by immunoSEQ multiplex PCR, yet TCRdb's version contains in-frame clones alone and is incomplete. The sample includes about 85,000 clones, around 90% of them seen just once. The sample in question was peripheral blood mononuclear cells (PBMCs), obtained before the second cycle of nivolumab. The receptors stem from a human donor with classical Hodgkin lymphoma.

The chain has TRBV11-3 and TRBJ2-3; D call uncertain. CDR1 and CDR2 from the germline V gene are SGHNT and YENEEA. Trimming took off 5 bases at V and 2 bases at J, with 5 bases between the two ends. The length of the CDR3 is 12 residues. The CDR3, as DNA: TGTGCCAGCAGCAAGGACACAGATACGCAGTATTTT. This sequence encodes CASSKDTDTQYF. The entire variable domain, with the rest obtained from reference TRBV11-3 and TRBJ2-3, is as follows: EAGVVQSPRYKIIEKKQPVAFWCNPISGHNTLYWYLQNLGQGPELLIRYENEEAVDDSQLPKDRFSAERLKGVDSTLKIQPAELGDSAVYLCASSKDTDTQYFGPGTRLTVL.

This chain links TRBV5-1 with TRBJ2-6; 7 bases map to TRBD2. Germline assignment: CDR1 SGHRS and CDR2 YFSETQ. V lost 4 bases and J lost 0; bases outside the gene matches: 7. The CDR3 has 17 amino acids. CDR3 coding DNA: TGCGCCAGCAGCCCGGGAGGAGGGGCCTCTGGGGCCAACGTCCTGACTTTC. Protein: CASSPGGGASGANVLTF.

This chain joins TRBV6-5 and TRBJ1-2; D may be TRBD1 (6 bases). The CDR3 is made up of 14 amino acids. Germline CDR1 MNHEY, CDR2 SVGAGI. Between the trimmed V and J ends, which lost 4 bases and 4 bases, there was a span of 13 bases. The CDR3 DNA follows: TGTGCCAGCAGTTCGGGGGCGGGGAGCTATGGCTACACCTTC. Its translation is CASSSGAGSYGYTF.

The CDR3 loop reads CASSSGLSTHYTF. The CDR3 DNA sequence: TGTGCCAGCAGTTCAGGTCTTTCCACCCACTACACCTTC. The chain carries TRBV6-5 and TRBJ1-2; no definite D call. Germline V gene sequence: CDR1 MNHEY, CDR2 SVGAGI. Trimming removed 4 bases at V and 10 bases at J, with 16 bases between. The CDR3 extends over 13 amino acids.

The rearrangement uses TRBV6-1 and TRBJ2-1, with 9 bases that match TRBD2. The J segment lost 7 bases and the V segment lost 11 bases, leaving 15 bases of the junction unmatched. The CDR3 contains 15 residues. CDR1 and CDR2 (germline): MNHNS, SASEGT. In DNA, the CDR3 is TGTGCCTCCCGGCACGCGGGAGGGCCAGAAAATGAGCAGTTCTTC. Translating it yields CASRHAGGPENEQFF.

The V gene is TRBV6-5, the J gene TRBJ2-7, with 7 bases that match TRBD2. Losses at the gene ends were 6 bases for V and 0 bases for J; bases not matched to a gene: 8. CDR1 MNHEY and CDR2 SVGAGI come from the germline V gene. This CDR3 region has 15 residues. The CDR3 sequence is CASSPLAVASYEQYF. The CDR3 nucleotides read TGTGCCAGCAGCCCTCTAGCGGTAGCCTCCTACGAGCAGTACTTC.

This clone was recorded only once. V usage is TRBV11-2 and J usage is TRBJ2-1; D is ambiguous. The ends were cut back, 5 bases at V and 7 bases at J, with 3 bases in the middle. Germline V lookup: CDR1 SGHAT, CDR2 FQNNGV. The CDR3 sequence is 10 residues long. CDR3 DNA sequence: TGTGCCAGCAGCGAAAATGAGCAGTTCTTC. Protein product: CASSENEQFF.

The J gene is TRBJ2-7, the V gene TRBV4-2; D is perhaps TRBD2 (6 bases). V was cut by 1 base and J by 2 bases, with 9 bases left in between. CDR1 LGHNA and CDR2 YNFKEQ come from the germline V gene. CDR3 length: 14 residues. CDR3 nucleotide sequence: TGTGCCAGCAGCCAAGGGGGACTCGCCTACGAGCAGTACTTC. It specifies CASSQGGLAYEQYF.

The rearrangement joins TRBV11-2 to TRBJ2-1; D is unresolved. Looked up from germline, CDR1 is SGHAT and CDR2 is FQNNGV. V was clipped by 4 bases and J by 5 bases, with 21 bases between them. This CDR3 comprises 17 residues. The CDR3 nucleotides read TGTGCCAGCAGCTATGAAACCAGCCTCCTTAGAGACAATGAGCAGTTCTTC. It translates to CASSYETSLLRDNEQFF.

This chain joins TRBV6-1 and TRBJ1-1; tentative D call: TRBD1 (5 bases). The ends were cut back, 2 bases at V and 7 bases at J, with 17 bases in the middle. Looked up from germline, CDR1 is MNHNS and CDR2 is SASEGT. The length of the CDR3 is 15 residues. The CDR3 nucleotides read TGTGCCAGCAGTGAATATTCCCAGGGAGGGTTTGAAGCTTTCTTT. Amino acid sequence: CASSEYSQGGFEAFF.

The rearrangement joins TRBV18 to TRBJ2-5; possibly TRBD2 for D (6 bases). The V gene's germline CDR1 is KGHSH and CDR2 LQKENI. The V and J ends lost 2 bases and 7 bases respectively, with 17 bases between them. The CDR3 has 15 residues. Written as DNA, the CDR3 is TGTGCCAGCTCACCAAACGCGGGACCAAAGGGGACCCAGTACTTC. This codes for CASSPNAGPKGTQYF.

Worth noting for this clone: This CDR3 is also generated by other DNA sequences in the sample. The chain links TRBV5-1 to TRBJ2-7, with D possibly TRBD1 on 5 matching bases. Germline assignment: CDR1 SGHRS and CDR2 YFSETQ. V lost 4 bases, J lost 6 bases, and 11 bases lay in between. The CDR3 spans 12 residues. This CDR3 is CASSLSQGEQYF. The CDR3 DNA is TGCGCCAGCAGCCTGTCGCAGGGCGAGCAGTACTTC.

This clone was detected once. This sequence joins TRBV7-9 and TRBJ2-1; tentative D call: TRBD1 (6 bases). The CDR3 spans 18 residues. The germline V and J ends were trimmed by 2 bases and 0 bases, with 17 bases remaining between them. From germline, CDR1 is SEHNR and CDR2 FQNEAQ (reference sequence). The CDR3 loop is CASSLSPGQKSSYNEQFF. The CDR3 region has the DNA TGTGCCAGCAGCTTATCTCCCGGACAGAAGAGCTCCTACAATGAGCAGTTCTTC.

This chain uses TRBV28 with TRBJ2-7; TRBD2 matches 8 bases. V was pared by 2 bases and J by 3 bases, with 9 bases of the junction left unmatched. This CDR3 has 16 amino acids. Germline V lookup: CDR1 MDHEN, CDR2 SYDVKM. The chain's CDR3 is CASSLKPGLGLYEQYF. CDR3 coding DNA: TGTGCCAGCAGTTTAAAACCGGGACTAGGACTCTACGAGCAGTACTTC.

CDR3 protein: CASSESGGRTEAFF. For the CDR3, the DNA is TGTGCCAGCAGTGAAAGCGGGGGAAGGACTGAAGCTTTCTTT. This chain connects TRBV6-1 to TRBJ1-1, with D maybe TRBD1 (5 bases). Trimming pared 2 bases from V and 5 bases from J, leaving 12 bases between. CDR1 MNHNS and CDR2 SASEGT come from the germline V gene. The CDR3 runs to 14 residues.

The genes are TRBV19 and TRBJ1-2; 8 bases map to TRBD1. V lost 1 base to trimming and J lost 7 bases; unmatched junction nucleotides: 11. Germline CDR1 is LNHDA and CDR2 is SQIVND (reference sequence). CDR3 length: 16 amino acids. The CDR3 region is CASSIVGGQGSVGYTF. In nucleotides, the CDR3 is TGTGCCAGTAGTATAGTCGGAGGACAGGGTTCGGTTGGCTACACCTTC.

V usage is TRBV9 and J usage is TRBJ1-3; 9 bases map to TRBD1. Trimming took 5 bases from V and 4 from J; bases not matched to a gene: 7. Per germline, CDR1 SGDLS and CDR2 YYNGEE. The CDR3 totals 15 residues. The CDR3 spells CASRPTGGSGNTIYF. The CDR3, as DNA: TGTGCCAGCAGACCGACAGGGGGGTCGGGAAACACCATATATTTT.

The chain employs TRBV7-9 and TRBJ2-1; tentative D call: TRBD1 (6 bases). CDR3 length: 15 residues. With 1 base removed from V and 5 bases from J, the gap between germline ends came to 12 bases. The germline CDR1 and CDR2 sequences are SEHNR and FQNEAQ (reference sequence). This CDR3 reads CASSLVGRGNNEQFF. As DNA, the CDR3 is TGTGCCAGCAGCTTAGTCGGCAGGGGCAACAATGAGCAGTTCTTC. The variable domain in full, completed from reference TRBV7-9 and TRBJ2-1, reads DTGVSQNPRHKITKRGQNVTFRCDPISEHNRLYWYRQTLGQGPEFLTYFQNEAQLEKSRLLSDRFSAERPKGSFSTLEIQRTEQGDSAMYLCASSLVGRGNNEQFFGPGTRLTVL.

The chain couples TRBV5-6 to TRBJ2-2; D remains ambiguous. Looked up from germline, CDR1 is SGHDT and CDR2 is YYEEEE. The germline V and J ends were trimmed by 1 base and 7 bases, with 8 bases remaining between them. This CDR3 contains 13 residues. CDR3 in DNA: TGTGCCAGCAGCTTGATGGGGTTCGGGGAGCTGTTTTTT. Protein: CASSLMGFGELFF.

The chain recombines TRBV11-2 with TRBJ2-7; D remains unclear. V gave up 0 bases and J gave up 6 bases, with 9 bases separating them. Germline values: CDR1 SGHAT, CDR2 FQNNGV. The length of the CDR3 is 13 residues. The CDR3 is CASSLEGATEQYF. CDR3 bases: TGTGCCAGCAGCTTAGAAGGAGCGACCGAGCAGTACTTC.

This chain connects TRBV5-1 to TRBJ1-2, with no clear D. This CDR3 contains 17 residues. Deletions cut 4 bases from V and 2 bases from J, with 21 bases between. Germline CDR1 and CDR2: SGHRS and YFSETQ. The CDR3 is CASSTRDPQEINYGYTF. The CDR3 coding sequence is TGCGCCAGCAGCACCCGCGACCCTCAAGAGATCAACTATGGCTACACCTTC. Using reference TRBV5-1 and TRBJ1-2 for the parts outside the CDR3, the full variable domain is KAGVTQTPRYLIKTRGQQVTLSCSPISGHRSVSWYQQTPGQGLQFLFEYFSETQRNKGNFPGRFSGRQFSNSRSEMNVSTLELGDSALYLCASSTRDPQEINYGYTFGSGTRLTVV.

The chain uses TRBV28 and TRBJ1-5; 10 bases line up with TRBD1. CDR3 length equals 17 residues. Per germline, CDR1 MDHEN and CDR2 SYDVKM. Trimming at V came to 6 bases and at J to 2 bases, leaving 10 bases not matched to a gene. In DNA, the CDR3 is TGTGCCAGCAGCGACAGGGGGCCCGTAGCTGGCAATCAGCCCCAGCATTTT. It translates to CASSDRGPVAGNQPQHF.

The J gene is TRBJ1-3, the V gene TRBV5-1, with D perhaps TRBD1 (6 bases). The germline V gene has CDR1 SGHRS and CDR2 YFSETQ. The CDR3 covers 17 residues. V gave up 0 bases and J gave up 0 bases, with 13 bases separating them. The CDR3 DNA is TGCGCCAGCAGCTTGGTTGGGGGCAGATCCTCTGGAAACACCATATATTTT. Translating gives CASSLVGGRSSGNTIYF.

CDR3 sequence: CASSLVPGTGLYNEQFF. The CDR3 DNA follows: TGCGCCAGCAGCCTTGTCCCCGGGACAGGGTTGTACAATGAGCAGTTCTTC. The V and J genes are TRBV4-1 and TRBJ2-1, with 9 bases that match TRBD1. V lost 4 bases to trimming and J lost 4 bases; unmatched junction nucleotides: 11. The germline V gene encodes CDR1 MGHRA and CDR2 YSYEKL. CDR3 size: 17 residues.

V is TRBV7-9 and J is TRBJ2-7; the match to TRBD1 covers 9 bases. The junction had 7 bases not matched to a gene; V was cut back by 4 bases and J by 6 bases. The germline CDR1 and CDR2 sequences are SEHNR and FQNEAQ (reference sequence). This CDR3 contains 14 residues. The CDR3, as DNA: TGTGCCAGCAGCTACTCGGGACAGGGTTTCGAGCAGTACTTC. This translates into CASSYSGQGFEQYF.

The chain links TRBV10-3 to TRBJ2-7; D is unresolved. V dropped 3 bases and J dropped 6 bases, with 3 bases sitting between them. Looked up from germline, CDR1 is ENHRY and CDR2 is SYGVKD. The CDR3 totals 10 residues. CDR3 sequence (DNA): TGTGCCATCAGTGACCGCGAGCAGTACTTC. Translating gives CAISDREQYF.

The rearrangement uses TRBV7-9 and TRBJ2-7, with D unresolved. The germline CDR1 and CDR2 sequences are SEHNR and FQNEAQ (reference sequence). This CDR3 is 15 amino acids long. V was cut by 1 base and J by 3 bases, with 13 bases left in between. The CDR3 spells CASSLEAVAGYEQYF. The CDR3 nucleotides are TGTGCCAGCAGCTTAGAAGCCGTAGCCGGCTACGAGCAGTACTTC.

The J gene is TRBJ2-7, the V gene TRBV9; D perhaps matches TRBD1 (6 bases). Between the trimmed V and J ends, which lost 0 bases and 8 bases, there was a span of 15 bases. Germline loops: CDR1 SGDLS, CDR2 YYNGEE. This CDR3 has 14 amino acids. The CDR3 here is CASSVGGGDGQQYF. CDR3 DNA sequence: TGTGCCAGCAGCGTAGGAGGGGGAGACGGCCAGCAGTACTTC.